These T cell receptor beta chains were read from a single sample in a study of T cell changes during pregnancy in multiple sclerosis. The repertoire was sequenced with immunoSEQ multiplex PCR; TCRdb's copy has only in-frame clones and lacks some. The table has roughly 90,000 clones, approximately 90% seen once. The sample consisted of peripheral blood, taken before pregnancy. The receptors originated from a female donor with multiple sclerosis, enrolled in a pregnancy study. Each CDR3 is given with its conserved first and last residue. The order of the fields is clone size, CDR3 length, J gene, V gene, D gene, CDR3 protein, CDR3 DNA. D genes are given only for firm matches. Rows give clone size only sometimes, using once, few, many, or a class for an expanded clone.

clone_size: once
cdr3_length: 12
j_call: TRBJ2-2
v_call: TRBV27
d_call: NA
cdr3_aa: CASSLSNGELFF
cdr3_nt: TGTGCCAGCAGTTTGAGTAACGGGGAGCTGTTTTTT

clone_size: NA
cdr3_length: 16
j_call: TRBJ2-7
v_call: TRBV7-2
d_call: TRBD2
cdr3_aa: CASSLSSGGFSYEQYF
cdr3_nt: TGTGCCAGCAGCCTATCTAGCGGGGGATTCTCCTACGAGCAGTACTTC

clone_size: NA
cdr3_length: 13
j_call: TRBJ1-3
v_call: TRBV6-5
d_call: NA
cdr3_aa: CASSYRGGNTIYF
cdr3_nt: TGTGCCAGCAGTTACAGGGGTGGAAACACCATATATTTT

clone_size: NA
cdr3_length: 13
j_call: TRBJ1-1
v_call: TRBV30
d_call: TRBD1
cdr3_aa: CAWDRGMNTEAFF
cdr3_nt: TGTGCCTGGGACAGGGGTATGAACACTGAAGCTTTCTTT

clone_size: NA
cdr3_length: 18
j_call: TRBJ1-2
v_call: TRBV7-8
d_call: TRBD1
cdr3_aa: CASSLAYSRGRLNYGYTF
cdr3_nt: TGTGCCAGCAGCTTAGCCTATAGTAGGGGGCGATTAAACTATGGCTACACCTTC

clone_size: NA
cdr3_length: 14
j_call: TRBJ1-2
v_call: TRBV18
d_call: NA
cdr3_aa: CASSPKRGAEGYTF
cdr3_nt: TGTGCCAGCTCACCAAAAAGGGGCGCAGAAGGCTACACCTTC

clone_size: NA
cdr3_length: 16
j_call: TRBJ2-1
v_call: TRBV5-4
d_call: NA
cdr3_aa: CASSLRGIDSYNEQFF
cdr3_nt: TGTGCCAGCAGCTTGAGGGGAATCGATTCCTACAATGAGCAGTTCTTC

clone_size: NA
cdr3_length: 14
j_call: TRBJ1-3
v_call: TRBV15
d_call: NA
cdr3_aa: CATSLAGGGNTIYF
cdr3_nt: TGTGCCACCAGCTTGGCAGGAGGTGGAAACACCATATATTTT

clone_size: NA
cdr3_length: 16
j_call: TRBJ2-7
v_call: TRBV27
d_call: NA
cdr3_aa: CASSFYATGLSYEQYF
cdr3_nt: TGTGCCAGCAGTTTCTACGCCACAGGGCTTTCCTACGAGCAGTACTTC

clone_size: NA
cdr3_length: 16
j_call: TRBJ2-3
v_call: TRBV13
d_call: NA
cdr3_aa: CASSLGEGRRTDTQYF
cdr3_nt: TGTGCCAGCAGCTTAGGCGAAGGGAGAAGGACAGATACGCAGTATTTT

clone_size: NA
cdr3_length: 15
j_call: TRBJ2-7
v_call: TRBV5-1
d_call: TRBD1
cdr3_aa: CASSLLRQGPYEQYF
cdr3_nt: TGCGCCAGCAGCCTACTAAGACAGGGACCCTACGAGCAGTACTTC

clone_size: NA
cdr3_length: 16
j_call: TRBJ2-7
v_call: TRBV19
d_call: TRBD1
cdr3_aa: CASSIGGTGRNYEQYF
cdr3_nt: TGTGCCAGTAGTATAGGAGGGACAGGGAGAAATTACGAGCAGTACTTC

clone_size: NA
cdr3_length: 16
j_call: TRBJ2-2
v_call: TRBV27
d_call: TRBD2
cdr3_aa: CASSLGLRGYTGELFF
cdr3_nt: TGTGCCAGCAGTTTAGGATTGCGGGGGTACACCGGGGAGCTGTTTTTT

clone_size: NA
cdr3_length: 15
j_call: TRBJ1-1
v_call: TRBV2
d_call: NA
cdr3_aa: CASSEWDSRGTEAFF
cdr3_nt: TGTGCCAGCAGTGAATGGGATTCTAGGGGGACTGAAGCTTTCTTT

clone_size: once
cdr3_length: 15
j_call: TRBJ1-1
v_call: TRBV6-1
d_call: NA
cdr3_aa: CASNPYLTGNTEAFF
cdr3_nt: TGTGCCAGCAATCCATACCTGACAGGGAACACTGAAGCTTTCTTT

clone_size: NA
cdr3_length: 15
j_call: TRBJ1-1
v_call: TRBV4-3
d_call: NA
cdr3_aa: CASSQDGGRGTEAFF
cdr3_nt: TGCGCCAGCAGCCAAGATGGGGGGAGGGGCACTGAAGCTTTCTTT

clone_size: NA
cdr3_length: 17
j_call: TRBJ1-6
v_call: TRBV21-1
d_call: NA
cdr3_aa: CASSKIDPRQAGRTLHF
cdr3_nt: TGTGCCAGCAGTAAAATAGACCCGAGGCAGGCGGGGAGAACCCTCCACTTT

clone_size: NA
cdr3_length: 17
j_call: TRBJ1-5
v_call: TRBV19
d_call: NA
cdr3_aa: CASSIRTGKASNQPQHF
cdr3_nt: TGTGCCAGTAGTATAAGAACAGGGAAGGCTAGCAATCAGCCCCAGCATTTT

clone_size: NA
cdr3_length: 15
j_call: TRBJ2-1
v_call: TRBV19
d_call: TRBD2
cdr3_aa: CASSLAGGPRSEQFF
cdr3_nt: TGTGCCAGTAGCCTAGCGGGGGGGCCACGGAGTGAGCAGTTCTTC

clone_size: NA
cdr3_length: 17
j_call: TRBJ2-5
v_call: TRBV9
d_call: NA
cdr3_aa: CASSVSPGQKPGETQYF
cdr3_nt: TGTGCCAGCAGCGTCTCGCCTGGGCAGAAGCCCGGAGAGACCCAGTACTTC

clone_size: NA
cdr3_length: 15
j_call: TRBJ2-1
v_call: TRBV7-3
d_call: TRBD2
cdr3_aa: CASSRTSGLYNEQFF
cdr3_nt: TGTGCCAGCAGCCGGACTAGCGGACTCTACAATGAGCAGTTCTTC

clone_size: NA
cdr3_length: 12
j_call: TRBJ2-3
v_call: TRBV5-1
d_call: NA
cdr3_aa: CASSLGHGSGYF
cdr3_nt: TGCGCCAGCAGCTTAGGCCACGGGAGTGGGTATTTT

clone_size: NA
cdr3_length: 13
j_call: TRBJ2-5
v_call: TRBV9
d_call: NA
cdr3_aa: CASSVAGQETQYF
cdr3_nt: TGTGCCAGCAGCGTAGCGGGACAAGAGACCCAGTACTTC

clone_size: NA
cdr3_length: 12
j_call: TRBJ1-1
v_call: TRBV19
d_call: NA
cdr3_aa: CASSIWGAEAFF
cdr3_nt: TGTGCCAGTAGTATTTGGGGGGCTGAAGCTTTCTTT

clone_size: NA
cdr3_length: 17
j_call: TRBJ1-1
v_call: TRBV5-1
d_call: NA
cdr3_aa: CASSLNGGLIIVTEAFF
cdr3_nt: TGCGCCAGCAGCTTGAACGGGGGGCTAATTATAGTAACTGAAGCTTTCTTT

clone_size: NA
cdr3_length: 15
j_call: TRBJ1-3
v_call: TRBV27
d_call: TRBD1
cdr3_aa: CASSLATGAGNTIYF
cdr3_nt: TGTGCCAGCAGTTTAGCGACAGGGGCTGGAAACACCATATATTTT

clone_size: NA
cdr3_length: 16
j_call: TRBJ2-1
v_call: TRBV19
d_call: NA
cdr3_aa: CASRRRGGRSIDEQFF
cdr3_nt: TGTGCCAGTAGAAGAAGGGGAGGACGGTCCATCGATGAGCAGTTCTTC

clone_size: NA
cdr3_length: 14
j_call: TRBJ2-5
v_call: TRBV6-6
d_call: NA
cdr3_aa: CASRPTALQETQYF
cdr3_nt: TGTGCCAGCAGACCGACTGCCCTCCAAGAGACCCAGTACTTC

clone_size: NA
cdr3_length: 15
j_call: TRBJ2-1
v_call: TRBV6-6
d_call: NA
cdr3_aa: CASSLAAGPYNEQFF
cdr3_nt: TGTGCCAGCAGCCTAGCAGCGGGTCCCTACAATGAGCAGTTCTTC

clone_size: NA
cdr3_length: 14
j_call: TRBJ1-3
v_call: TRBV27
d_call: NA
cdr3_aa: CASSSHRERNTIYF
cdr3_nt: TGTGCCAGCAGTTCCCACAGGGAAAGAAACACCATATATTTT

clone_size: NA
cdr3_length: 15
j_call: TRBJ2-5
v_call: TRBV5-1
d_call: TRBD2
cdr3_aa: CASSLEGLDVETQYF
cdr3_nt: TGCGCCAGCAGCTTGGAGGGACTAGACGTGGAGACCCAGTACTTC

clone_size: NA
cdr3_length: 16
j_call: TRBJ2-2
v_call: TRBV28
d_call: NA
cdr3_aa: CASSFSSGMNTGELFF
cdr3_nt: TGTGCCAGCAGTTTCTCCTCAGGCATGAACACCGGGGAGCTGTTTTTT

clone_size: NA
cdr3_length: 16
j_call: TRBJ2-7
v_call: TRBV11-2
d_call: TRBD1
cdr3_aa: CASSLGGQGAPWEQYF
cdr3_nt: TGTGCCAGCAGCTTAGGTGGCCAGGGGGCCCCCTGGGAGCAGTACTTC

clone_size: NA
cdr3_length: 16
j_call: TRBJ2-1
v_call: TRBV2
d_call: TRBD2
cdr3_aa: CASSVGLAGGHAEQFF
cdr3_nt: TGTGCCAGCAGCGTTGGACTAGCGGGGGGGCATGCTGAGCAGTTCTTC

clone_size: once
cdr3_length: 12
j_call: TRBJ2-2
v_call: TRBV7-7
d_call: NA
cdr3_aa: CASSPDAGELFF
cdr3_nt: TGTGCCAGCAGCCCAGATGCCGGGGAGCTGTTTTTT

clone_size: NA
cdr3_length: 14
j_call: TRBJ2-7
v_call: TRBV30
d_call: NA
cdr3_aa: CAWSVEGGSYEQYF
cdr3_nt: TGTGCCTGGAGTGTGGAGGGGGGGTCCTACGAGCAGTACTTC

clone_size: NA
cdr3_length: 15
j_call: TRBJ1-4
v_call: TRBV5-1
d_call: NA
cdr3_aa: CASSLGAGLNEKLFF
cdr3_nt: TGCGCCAGCAGTCTTGGGGCAGGACTAAATGAAAAACTGTTTTTT

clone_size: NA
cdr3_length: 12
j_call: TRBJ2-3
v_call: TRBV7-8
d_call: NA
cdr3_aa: CASSPLGDTQYF
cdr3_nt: TGTGCCAGCAGCCCACTAGGAGATACGCAGTATTTT

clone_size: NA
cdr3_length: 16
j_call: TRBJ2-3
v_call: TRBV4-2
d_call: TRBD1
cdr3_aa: CASSQRRQGTTDTQYF
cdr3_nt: TGTGCCAGCAGCCAGCGACGACAGGGAACCACAGATACGCAGTATTTT

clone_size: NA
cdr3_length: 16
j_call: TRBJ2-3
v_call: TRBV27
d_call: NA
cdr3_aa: CASSLLRGFSTDTQYF
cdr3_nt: TGTGCCAGCAGTTTATTGCGGGGATTTAGCACAGATACGCAGTATTTT

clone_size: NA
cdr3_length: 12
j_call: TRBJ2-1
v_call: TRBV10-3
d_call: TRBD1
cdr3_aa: CAISEGTGGEFF
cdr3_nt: TGTGCCATCAGTGAAGGGACAGGCGGGGAGTTCTTC

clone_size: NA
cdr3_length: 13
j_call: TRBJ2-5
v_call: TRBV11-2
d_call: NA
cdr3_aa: CASSLDRGETQYF
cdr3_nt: TGTGCCAGCAGCTTAGACAGGGGAGAGACCCAGTACTTC

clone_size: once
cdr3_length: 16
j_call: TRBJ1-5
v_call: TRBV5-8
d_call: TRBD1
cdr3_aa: CASSSKGQGPNQPQHF
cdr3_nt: TGTGCCAGCAGTTCTAAAGGACAGGGCCCTAATCAGCCCCAGCATTTT

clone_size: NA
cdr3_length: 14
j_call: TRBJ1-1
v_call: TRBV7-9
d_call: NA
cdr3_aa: CASSLETGNTEAFF
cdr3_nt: TGTGCCAGCAGCTTAGAAACAGGGAACACTGAAGCTTTCTTT

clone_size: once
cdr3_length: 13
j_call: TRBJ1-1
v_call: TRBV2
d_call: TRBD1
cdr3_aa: CASTGRGKAEAFF
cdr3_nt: TGTGCCAGCACCGGCAGGGGGAAGGCTGAAGCTTTCTTT

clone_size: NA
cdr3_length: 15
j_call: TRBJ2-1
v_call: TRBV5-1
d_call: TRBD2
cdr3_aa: CASSFTSGRAGEQFF
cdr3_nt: TGCGCCAGCAGCTTTACTAGCGGGAGGGCCGGTGAGCAGTTCTTC

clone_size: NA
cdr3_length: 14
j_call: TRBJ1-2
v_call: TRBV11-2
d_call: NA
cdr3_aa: CASSLVRPGLGYTF
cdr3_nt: TGTGCCAGCAGCTTAGTTCGGCCAGGGCTTGGCTACACCTTC